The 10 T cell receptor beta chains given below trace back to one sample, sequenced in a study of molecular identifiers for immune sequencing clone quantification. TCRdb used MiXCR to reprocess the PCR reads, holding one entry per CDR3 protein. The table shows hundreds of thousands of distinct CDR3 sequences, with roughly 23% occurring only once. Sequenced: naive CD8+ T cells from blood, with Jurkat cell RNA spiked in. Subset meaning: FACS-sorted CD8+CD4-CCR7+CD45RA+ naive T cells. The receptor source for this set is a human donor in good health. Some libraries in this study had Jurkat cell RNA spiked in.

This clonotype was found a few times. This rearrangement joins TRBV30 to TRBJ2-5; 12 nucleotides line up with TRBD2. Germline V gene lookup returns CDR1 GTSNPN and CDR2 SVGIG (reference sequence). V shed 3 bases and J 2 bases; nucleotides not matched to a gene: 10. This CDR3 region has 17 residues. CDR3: CAWSRGETSGGQETQYF. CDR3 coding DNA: TGTGCCTGGAGCAGGGGCGAGACTAGCGGGGGACAAGAGACCCAGTACTTC.

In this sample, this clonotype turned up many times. The CDR3: CASSLGGLAGVYEQYF. The CDR3 bases are TGTGCCAGCAGCTTAGGGGGACTAGCGGGGGTTTACGAGCAGTACTTC. The chain carries TRBV7-2 and TRBJ2-7, with TRBD2 matching 14 bases. V shed 1 base, J shed 4 bases, and the junction held 3 bases outside the gene matches. The CDR3 totals 16 residues. Germline loops: CDR1 SGHTA, CDR2 FQGNSA.

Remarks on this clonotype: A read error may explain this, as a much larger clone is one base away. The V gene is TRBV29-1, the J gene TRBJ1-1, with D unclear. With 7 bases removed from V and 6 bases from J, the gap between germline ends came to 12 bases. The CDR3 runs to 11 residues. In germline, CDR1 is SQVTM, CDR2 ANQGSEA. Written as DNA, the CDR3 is TGCAGCGCGGGAGGGTACTCTGAAGCTTTCTTT. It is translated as CSAGGYSEAFF.

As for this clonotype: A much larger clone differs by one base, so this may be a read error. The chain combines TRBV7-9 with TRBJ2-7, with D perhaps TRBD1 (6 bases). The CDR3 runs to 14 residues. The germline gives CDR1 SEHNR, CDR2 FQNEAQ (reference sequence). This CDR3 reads CARSPRTAHYEQYF. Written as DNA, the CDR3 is TGTGCCCGCAGCCCGAGGACAGCTCACTACGAGCAGTACTTC.

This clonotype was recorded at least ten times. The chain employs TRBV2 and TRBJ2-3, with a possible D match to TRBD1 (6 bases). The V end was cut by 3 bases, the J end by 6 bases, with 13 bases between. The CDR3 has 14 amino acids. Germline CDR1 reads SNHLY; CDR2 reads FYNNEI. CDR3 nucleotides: TGTGCCAGCAGTGAGGGTGGGGGCTTGGATACGCAGTATTTT. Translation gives CASSEGGGLDTQYF.

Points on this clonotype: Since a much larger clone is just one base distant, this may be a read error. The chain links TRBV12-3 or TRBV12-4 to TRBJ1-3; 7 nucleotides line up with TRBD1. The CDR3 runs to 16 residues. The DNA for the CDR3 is TGTGCCGGCAGTGCATCGGGACAGCACTCTGGAAACACCATATATTTT. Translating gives CAGSASGQHSGNTIYF.

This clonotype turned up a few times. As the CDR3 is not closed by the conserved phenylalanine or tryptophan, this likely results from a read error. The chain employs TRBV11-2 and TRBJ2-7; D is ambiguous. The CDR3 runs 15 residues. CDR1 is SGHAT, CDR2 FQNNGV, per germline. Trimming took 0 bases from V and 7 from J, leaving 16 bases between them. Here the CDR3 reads CASSLDFPRYGEQYS. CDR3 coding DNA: TGTGCCAGCAGCTTAGATTTTCCCAGGTACGGAGAGCAGTACTCC.

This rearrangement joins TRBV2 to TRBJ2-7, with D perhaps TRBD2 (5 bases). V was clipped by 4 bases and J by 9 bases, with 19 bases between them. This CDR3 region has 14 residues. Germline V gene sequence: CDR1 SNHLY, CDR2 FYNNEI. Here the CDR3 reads CASSVWAGAVGQYF. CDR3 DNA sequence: TGTGCCAGCAGTGTTTGGGCGGGTGCGGTGGGGCAGTACTTC.

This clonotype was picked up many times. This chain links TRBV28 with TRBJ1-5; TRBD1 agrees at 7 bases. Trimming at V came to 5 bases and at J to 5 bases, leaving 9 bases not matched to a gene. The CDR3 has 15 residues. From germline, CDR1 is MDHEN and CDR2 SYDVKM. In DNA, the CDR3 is TGTGCCAGCAGTACCCCGACAGGGAGAGATCAGCCCCAGCATTTT. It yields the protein CASSTPTGRDQPQHF.

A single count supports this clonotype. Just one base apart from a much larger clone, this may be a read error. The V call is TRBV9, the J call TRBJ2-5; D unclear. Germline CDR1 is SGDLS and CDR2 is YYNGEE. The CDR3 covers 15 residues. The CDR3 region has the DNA TGTGCCGGCAGCTCAAATGCCAGAAACCAAGAGACCCAGTACTTC. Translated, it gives CAGSSNARNQETQYF.